This TCR beta chain was recovered during a study of shared clonotypes between healthy human individuals. Sorted-subset replicate PCRs used 200 ng DNA, 30,000 or so T cell genomes. Clones were read by immunoSEQ multiplex PCR, and TCRdb kept only the in-frame ones, dropping some. Among around 610,000 clones listed, approximately 96% were seen once. Naive CD8 cells comprised CD45RO-negative, CCR7-positively selected cells, excluding terminally differentiated effector memory CD45RA+ cells. The donors, all of them Caucasian adults, lived in Nashville, Tennessee. This clone has just one count. Trimming took 5 bases from V and 3 from J; bases not matched to a gene: 11. This CDR3 is 16 amino acids long. CDR1 and CDR2 from the germline V gene are SEHNR and FQNEAQ (reference sequence).

This sequence was found in a woman aged 25 to 39 in good health. The rearrangement joins TRBV7-9 to TRBJ1-2, with TRBD1 matching over 8 bases. The sample taken for sequencing was naive CD8+ T cells sorted from blood. As DNA, the CDR3 is TGTGCCAGCAGCGGGGGGACAGGCGGAAACTACTATGGCTACACCTTC. It codes for CASSGGTGGNYYGYTF. Full variable domain (remainder filled in from reference TRBV7-9 and TRBJ1-2): DTGVSQNPRHKITKRGQNVTFRCDPISEHNRLYWYRQTLGQGPEFLTYFQNEAQLEKSRLLSDRFSAERPKGSFSTLEIQRTEQGDSAMYLCASSGGTGGNYYGYTFGSGTRLTVV.